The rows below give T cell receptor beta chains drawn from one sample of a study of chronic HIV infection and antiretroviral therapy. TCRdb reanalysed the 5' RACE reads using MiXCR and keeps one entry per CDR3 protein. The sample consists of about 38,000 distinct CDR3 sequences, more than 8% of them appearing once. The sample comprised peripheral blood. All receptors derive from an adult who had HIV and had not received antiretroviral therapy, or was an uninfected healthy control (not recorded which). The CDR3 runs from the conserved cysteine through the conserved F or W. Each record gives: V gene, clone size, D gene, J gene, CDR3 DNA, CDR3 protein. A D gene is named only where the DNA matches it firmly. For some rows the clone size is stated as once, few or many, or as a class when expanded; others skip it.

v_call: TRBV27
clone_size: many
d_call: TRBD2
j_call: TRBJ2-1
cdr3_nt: TGTGCCAGCAGTGCTTTACTAGCGGGAGTTGAGAATGAGCAGTTCTTC
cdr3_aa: CASSALLAGVENEQFF

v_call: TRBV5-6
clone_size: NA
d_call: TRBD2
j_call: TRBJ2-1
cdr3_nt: TGTGCCAGCAGCTTCCCTAGCGGGCAATCGGGGGGCAATGAGCAGTTCTTC
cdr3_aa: CASSFPSGQSGGNEQFF

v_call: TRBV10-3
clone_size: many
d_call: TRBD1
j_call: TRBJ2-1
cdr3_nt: TGTGCCATCAGCCCGGGACAGGGTTACAATGAGCAGTTCTTC
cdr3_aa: CAISPGQGYNEQFF

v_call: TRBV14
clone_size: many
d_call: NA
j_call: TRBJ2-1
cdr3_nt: TGTGCCAGCAGCCAAGATTGGCAGGGGAGTGAGCAGTTCTTC
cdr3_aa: CASSQDWQGSEQFF

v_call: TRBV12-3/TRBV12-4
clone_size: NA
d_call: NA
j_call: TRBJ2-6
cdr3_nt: TGTGCCAGCAGACAGGGAACTGGGGCCAACGTCCTGACTTTC
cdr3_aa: CASRQGTGANVLTF

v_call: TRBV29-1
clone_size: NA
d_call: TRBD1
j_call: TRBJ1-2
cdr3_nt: TGCAGCGTTTCGGACAGGGAGATTAACTATGGCTACACCTTC
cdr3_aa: CSVSDREINYGYTF

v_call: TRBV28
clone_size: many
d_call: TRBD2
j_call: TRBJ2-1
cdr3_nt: TGTGCCAGCAGGCCGACTAGCGCCCGACAGTTCTTC
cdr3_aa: CASRPTSARQFF

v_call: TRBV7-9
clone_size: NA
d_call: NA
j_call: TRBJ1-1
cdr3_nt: TGTGCCAGCACCCTCTGGGGAACTGAAGCTTTCTTT
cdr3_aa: CASTLWGTEAFF

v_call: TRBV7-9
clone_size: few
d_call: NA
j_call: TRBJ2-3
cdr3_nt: TGTGCCAGCAGCCCCCGCAGGAGCGAAGATACGCAGTATTTT
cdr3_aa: CASSPRRSEDTQYF

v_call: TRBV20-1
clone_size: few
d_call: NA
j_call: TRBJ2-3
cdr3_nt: TGCAGTGGTGTCCGGGACGGAACTTCCACAGATACGCAGTATTTT
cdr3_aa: CSGVRDGTSTDTQYF

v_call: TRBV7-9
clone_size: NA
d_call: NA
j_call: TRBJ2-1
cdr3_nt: TGTGCCAGCAGCCTGAGGACGGCGCTCGATTACAATGAGCAGTTCTTC
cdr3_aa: CASSLRTALDYNEQFF

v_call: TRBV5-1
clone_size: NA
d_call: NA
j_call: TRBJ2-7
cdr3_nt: TGCGCCAGCAGCTTTCAGGAGGGGTCCTACGAGCAGTACTTC
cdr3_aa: CASSFQEGSYEQYF

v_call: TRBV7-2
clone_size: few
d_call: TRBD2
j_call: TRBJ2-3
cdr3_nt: TGTGCCAGCAGCACAACGGGACTAGCGGGAGGGCCGACAGATACGCAGTATTTT
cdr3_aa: CASSTTGLAGGPTDTQYF

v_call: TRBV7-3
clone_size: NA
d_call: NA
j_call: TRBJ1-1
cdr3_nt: TGTGCCAGCAGCTTAAAGGGTGATACTGAAGCTTTCTTT
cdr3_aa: CASSLKGDTEAFF

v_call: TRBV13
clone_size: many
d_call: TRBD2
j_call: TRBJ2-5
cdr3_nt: TGTGCCAGCAGCTTAGGACTAGCGGAAGAGACCCAGTACTTC
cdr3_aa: CASSLGLAEETQYF

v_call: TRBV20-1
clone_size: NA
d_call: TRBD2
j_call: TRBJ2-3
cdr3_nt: TGCAGTGTAAGACTAGCGAGCACAGATACGCAGTATTTT
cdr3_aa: CSVRLASTDTQYF

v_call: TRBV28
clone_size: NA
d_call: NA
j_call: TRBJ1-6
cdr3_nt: TGTGCCAGCAGTTTATCAACAGGGCCCTCCTATAATTCACCCCTCCACTTT
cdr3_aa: CASSLSTGPSYNSPLHF

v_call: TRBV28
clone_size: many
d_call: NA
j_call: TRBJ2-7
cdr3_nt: TGTGCCAGCAGCCCACTAGGGACCTCCTACGAGCAGTACTTC
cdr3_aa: CASSPLGTSYEQYF

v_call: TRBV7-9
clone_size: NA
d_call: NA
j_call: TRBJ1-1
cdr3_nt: TGTGCCAGCAGCTTACAGGAGGGCACTGAAGCTTTCTTT
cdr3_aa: CASSLQEGTEAFF

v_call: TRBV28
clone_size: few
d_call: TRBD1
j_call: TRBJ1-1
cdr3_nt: TGTGCCAGCAGTTTTGACCAGACAGGGGGAACTGAAGCTTTCTTT
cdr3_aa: CASSFDQTGGTEAFF

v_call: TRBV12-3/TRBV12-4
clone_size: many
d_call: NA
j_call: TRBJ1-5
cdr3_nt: TGTGCCAGCAGTTTAGCGCCCAGTTATCAGCCCCAGCATTTT
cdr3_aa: CASSLAPSYQPQHF

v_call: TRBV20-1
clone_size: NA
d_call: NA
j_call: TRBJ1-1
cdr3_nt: TGCAGTGCTAGAGACGGAGGGGGGACCCTTACTGAAGCTTTCTTT
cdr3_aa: CSARDGGGTLTEAFF

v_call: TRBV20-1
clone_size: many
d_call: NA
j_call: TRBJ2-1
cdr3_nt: TGCAGTGCTAGAGATCGACAGAGAAATGAGCAGTTCTTC
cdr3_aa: CSARDRQRNEQFF

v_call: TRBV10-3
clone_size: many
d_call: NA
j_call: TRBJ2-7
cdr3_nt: TGTGCCATCAGTGATGAGGGGGACCACGAGCAGTACTTC
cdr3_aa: CAISDEGDHEQYF

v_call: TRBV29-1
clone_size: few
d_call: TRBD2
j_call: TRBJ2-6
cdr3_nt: TGCAGCGACCAGAATGAGGAATCGGGGGGATCTGGGGCCAACGTCCTGACTTTC
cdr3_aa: CSDQNEESGGSGANVLTF

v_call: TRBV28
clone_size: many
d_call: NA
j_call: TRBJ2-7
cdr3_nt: TGTGCCAGCAGGCCCCCCTACGAGCAGTACTTC
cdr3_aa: CASRPPYEQYF

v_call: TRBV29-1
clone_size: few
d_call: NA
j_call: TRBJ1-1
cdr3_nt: TGCAGCGTTGACGCCACAGGGACAAGCATGAACACTGAAGCTTTCTTT
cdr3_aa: CSVDATGTSMNTEAFF

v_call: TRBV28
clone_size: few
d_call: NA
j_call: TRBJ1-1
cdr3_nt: TGTGCCAGCAGTAAGGGAGTTGAAGCTTTCTTT
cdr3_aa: CASSKGVEAFF

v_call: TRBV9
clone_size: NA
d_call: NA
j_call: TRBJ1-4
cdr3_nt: TGTGCCAGCAGCGTAGGACCGGAGGGCGAAAAACTGTTTTTT
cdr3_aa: CASSVGPEGEKLFF

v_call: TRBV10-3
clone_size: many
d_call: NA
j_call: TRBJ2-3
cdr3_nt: TGTGCCATCAGCAACCCCCCAGATACGCAGTATTTT
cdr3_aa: CAISNPPDTQYF

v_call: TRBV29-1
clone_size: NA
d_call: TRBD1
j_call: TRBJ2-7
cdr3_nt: TGCAGCGTTGAGGACAGGGGAAGGAACGAGCAGTACTTC
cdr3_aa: CSVEDRGRNEQYF

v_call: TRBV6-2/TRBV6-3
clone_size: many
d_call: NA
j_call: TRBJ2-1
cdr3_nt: TGTGCCAGCAGATTAGATTCTCCCTACAATGAGCAGTTCTTC
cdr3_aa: CASRLDSPYNEQFF

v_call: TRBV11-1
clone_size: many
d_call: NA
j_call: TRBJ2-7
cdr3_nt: TGTGCCAGCAGCTTAGATGTAGGTTACGAGCAGTACTTC
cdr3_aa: CASSLDVGYEQYF

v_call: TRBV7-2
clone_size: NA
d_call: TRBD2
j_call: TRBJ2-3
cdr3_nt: TGTGCCAGCAGCCTAAGCGGGGGGCGCGTCGCAGATACGCAGTATTTT
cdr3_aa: CASSLSGGRVADTQYF

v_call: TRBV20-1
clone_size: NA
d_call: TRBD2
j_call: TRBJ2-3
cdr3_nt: TGCAGTGCTAGATCGGGACTAGCGGATTTCACAGATACGAAGTATTTT
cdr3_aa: CSARSGLADFTDTKYF

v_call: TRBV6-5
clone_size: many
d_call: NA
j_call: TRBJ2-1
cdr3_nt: TGTGCCAGCAGAGCCCCGGCCTACAATGAGCAGTTCTTC
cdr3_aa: CASRAPAYNEQFF

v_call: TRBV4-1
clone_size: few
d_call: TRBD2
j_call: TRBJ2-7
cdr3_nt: TGCGCCAGCAGCCAAGCGGGTAGATCTAGCGGCCCCTACGAGCAGTACTTC
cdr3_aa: CASSQAGRSSGPYEQYF

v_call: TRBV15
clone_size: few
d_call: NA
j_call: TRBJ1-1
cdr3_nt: TGTGCCACCAGCAGAGATTGGGGAGCAGCTTTCTTT
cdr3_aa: CATSRDWGAAFF

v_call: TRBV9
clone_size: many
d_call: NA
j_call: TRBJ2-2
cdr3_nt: TGTGCCAGCAGCGCGACCGGGGAGCTGTTTTTT
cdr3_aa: CASSATGELFF

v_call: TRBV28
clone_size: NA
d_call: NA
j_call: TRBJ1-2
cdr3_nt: TGTGCCAGCAGTTTAGGCGAACAGTTCTATGGCTACACCTTC
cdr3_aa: CASSLGEQFYGYTF

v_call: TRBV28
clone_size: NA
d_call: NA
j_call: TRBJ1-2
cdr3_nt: TGTGCCAGCAGCCCATTTAACAGGGCGGGGTATGGCTACACCTTC
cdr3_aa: CASSPFNRAGYGYTF

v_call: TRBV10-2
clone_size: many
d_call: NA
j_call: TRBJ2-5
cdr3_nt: TGCGCCAGCAGTGAGTTTACAGCTAACTACCAAGAGACCCAGTACTTC
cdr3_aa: CASSEFTANYQETQYF

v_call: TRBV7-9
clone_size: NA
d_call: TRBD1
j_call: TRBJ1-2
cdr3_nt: TGTGCCAGCAGCCCCTGGGACAGAACTAACTATGGCTACACCTTC
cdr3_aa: CASSPWDRTNYGYTF

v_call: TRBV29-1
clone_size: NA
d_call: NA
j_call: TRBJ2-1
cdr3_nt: TGCAGCGTTTACACCGGAGTGGTGAATGAGCAGTTCTTC
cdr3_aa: CSVYTGVVNEQFF

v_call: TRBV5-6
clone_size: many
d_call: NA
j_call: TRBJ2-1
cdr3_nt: TGTGCCAGCAGCTTGAGGGTTGACAATGAGCAGTTCTTC
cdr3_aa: CASSLRVDNEQFF

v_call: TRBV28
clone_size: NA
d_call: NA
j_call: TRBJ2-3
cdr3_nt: TGTGCCAGCAGTTTTGTATCTAAGCACTCAGATACGCAGTATTTT
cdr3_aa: CASSFVSKHSDTQYF

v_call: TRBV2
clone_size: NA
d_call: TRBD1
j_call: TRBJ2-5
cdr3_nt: TGTGCCAGCAGCCTCAGGGGGCCCCAAGAGACCCAGTACTTC
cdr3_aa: CASSLRGPQETQYF

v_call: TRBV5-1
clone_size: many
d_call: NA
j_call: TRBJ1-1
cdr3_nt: TGCGCCAGCAGCTTGAGTAACAGGAACACTGAAGCTTTCTTT
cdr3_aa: CASSLSNRNTEAFF

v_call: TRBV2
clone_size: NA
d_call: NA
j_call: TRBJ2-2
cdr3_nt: TGTGCCAGCACGGTGGGAGCCACCGGGGAGCTGTTTTTT
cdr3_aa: CASTVGATGELFF

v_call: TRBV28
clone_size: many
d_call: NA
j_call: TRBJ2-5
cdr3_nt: TGTGCCAGCAGCCCGGGTCGCTCGGATTTGGAGACCCAGTACTTC
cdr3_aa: CASSPGRSDLETQYF